This T cell receptor beta chain is drawn from a study of cytomegalovirus exposure and HLA in healthy donors. The PCR employed 60 Vbeta primers together with 13 Jbeta primers. TCRdb keeps only in-frame clones here, not all; method: immunoSEQ multiplex PCR. The sample lists about 200,000 clones, 60% to 80% occurring once. V lost 2 bases, J lost 9 bases, and 10 bases lay in between. Germline V CDR1 and CDR2: MDHEN, SYDVKM. This CDR3 contains 13 residues. This sequence originates from a male donor in good health and CMV-seronegative. This sequence joins TRBV28 and TRBJ1-4, with D possibly TRBD1 on 5 matching bases. Specimen: PBMCs. The CDR3 DNA reads as TGTGCCAGCAGTTTAGGCGGGGCCCAAAAACTGTTTTTT. This translates into CASSLGGAQKLFF.